This T cell receptor (beta chain) is from a study of T-cell reconstitution after alpha-beta-depleted transplantation in children. Broader study findings: Where alpha-beta T cells came from about two months after transplant was reportedly several hundred expanded graft clones. After one year, T-cell counts and TCRbeta diversity mostly came from new T cells.

Using unique molecular identifiers, the investigators prepared the TCRbeta library. TCRdb reprocessed the PCR reads via MiXCR and lists one record per CDR3 protein. The sample includes 280,000 or so distinct CDR3 sequences, under 14% seen only once; the top ten take around 24%. V shed 0 bases and J shed 3 bases, with 12 bases lying between them. Per the germline V gene, CDR1 is DFQATT and CDR2 is SNEGSKA (reference sequence). There are 14 residues in the CDR3. This clonotype was counted at least ten times. Antigen unknown. This receptor was taken from a male patient between 2 and 9 years old who had a stem cell transplant for chronic granulomatous disease, so the T cells may come from the graft donor. Sequencing used peripheral blood, obtained 180 days after TCRalphabeta/CD19-depleted stem cell transplant. The rearrangement joins TRBV20-1 to TRBJ2-7; D is perhaps TRBD2 (6 bases). CDR3 in amino acids: CSARDAGLRYEQYF. The CDR3, as DNA: TGCAGTGCTAGAGACGCGGGACTCCGCTACGAGCAGTACTTC.